A selection of T cell receptor beta chains follows, all from one sample in a study of blood T cell repertoires in COVID-19. TCRdb keeps only in-frame clones here, not all; method: immunoSEQ multiplex PCR. Of over 150,000 clones listed, 80% to 85% are singletons. Sequenced sample: PBMCs or T cells enriched from blood (not recorded which). Receptor source: a middle-aged man who had recovered from COVID-19. CDR3s include the opening cysteine and the closing phenylalanine or tryptophan. D genes are given only for firm matches. Part of the rows lack a size; the others show once, few, many or a class for expanded clones.

v_call	clone_size	d_call	j_call	cdr3_nt	cdr3_aa
TRBV12-3/TRBV12-4	.	.	TRBJ1-5	TGTGCCAGCAGTTTGTTTTCCGATCAGCCCCAGCATTTT	CASSLFSDQPQHF
TRBV10-3	.	.	TRBJ2-3	TGTGCCCCTAAAGGAGGGCTTTATAAGGACACAGATACGCAGTATTTT	CAPKGGLYKDTDTQYF
TRBV6-5	.	TRBD1	TRBJ1-4	TGTGCCAGCATCGAAAGGACAGGGCTTAATGAAAAACTGTTTTTT	CASIERTGLNEKLFF
TRBV28	.	TRBD1	TRBJ1-2	TGTGCCAGCAGTTTACCAGGGACAGGGGGCAACTATGGCTACACCTTC	CASSLPGTGGNYGYTF
TRBV5-4	.	TRBD1	TRBJ1-2	TGTGCCAGCAGCCTACCCGGGACAGGGGTCTATGGCTACACCTTC	CASSLPGTGVYGYTF
TRBV3-1/TRBV3-2	once	TRBD2	TRBJ2-3	TGTGCCAGCAGTCCAATAGGGGGACTAGCGGGGGTAAGCACAGATACGCAGTATTTT	CASSPIGGLAGVSTDTQYF
TRBV7-8	.	.	TRBJ1-2	TGTGCCAGCAGCCCCGGAACCCCTCAACTAATCTATGGCTACACCTTC	CASSPGTPQLIYGYTF
TRBV6-5	.	TRBD1	TRBJ1-2	TGTGCCGGATTGGGACAGATCGACGGCTACACCTTC	CAGLGQIDGYTF
TRBV4-3	.	TRBD1	TRBJ1-2	TGCGCCAGCAGCCCCGGGACAGGGCTTTTTGGCTACACCTTC	CASSPGTGLFGYTF
TRBV7-2	.	TRBD1	TRBJ1-4	TGTGCCAGCAGCCCGGACAGGGTTAGGAGAGAGGAAAAACTGTTTTTT	CASSPDRVRREEKLFF
TRBV5-1	.	.	TRBJ1-2	TGCGCCAGCACCGGAGGACAGTCCTCTAACTATGGCTACACCTTC	CASTGGQSSNYGYTF
TRBV7-6	.	.	TRBJ1-1	TGTGCCAGCAGATCACAGAGCGGCACTGAAGCTTTCTTT	CASRSQSGTEAFF